This T cell receptor beta chain came from a study of T cells after yellow fever vaccination. Study-level information: Where fractions had low cell numbers, libraries were prepared from them with the SMART-Seq v4 Ultra Low Input RNA kit. Findings and limits, study-wide: Reappearing after the booster were most of the clones from primary vaccination (roughly 96% CD4, 85% to 90% CD8). Abundant clonotypes from the bulk population could have been carried over as contaminants into FACS-sorted repertoires.

The table lists this clonotype with many counts. Its antigen is unidentified. This CDR3 spans 15 amino acids. Germline-derived CDR1 and CDR2 are MGHRA and YSYEKL. V lost 3 bases and J lost 5; bases outside the gene matches: 7. TCRdb re-analysed the 5' RACE reads in MiXCR, keeping a single row per CDR3 protein. The sample has 300,000 to 400,000 distinct CDR3 sequences; 8.5% to 10% are singletons. The sample consisted of PBMCs, taken on the day of the first yellow fever vaccination. The V and J genes are TRBV4-1 and TRBJ1-2, with 9 bases fitting TRBD1. The TCR was taken from a man between 18 and 35 years old who received the YFV17D yellow fever vaccine. The CDR3 sequence is CASSHLPGQGYGYTF. The CDR3 bases are TGCGCCAGCAGCCACCTCCCGGGACAGGGTTATGGCTACACCTTC.